The clone carrying this T cell receptor (beta chain) was seen only a few times. TCRdb reprocessed the RT-PCR reads via MiXCR and lists one record per CDR3 protein. The sample has about 680,000 distinct CDR3 sequences, 14% seen once. The TCR sequence derives from a female donor in good health, serving as a healthy control. Sequenced sample: memory CD4+ T cells from blood.

This chain's CDR3 is CASSLAAHLAGHQETQYF. CDR3 nucleotide sequence: TGTGCCAGCAGTTTAGCAGCCCATTTAGCGGGACACCAAGAGACCCAGTACTTC. The chain combines TRBV28 with TRBJ2-5, with 8 nucleotides matching TRBD2. V was pared by 2 bases and J by 0 bases, with 11 bases of the junction left unmatched. This CDR3 contains 18 residues. Germline values: CDR1 MDHEN, CDR2 SYDVKM.